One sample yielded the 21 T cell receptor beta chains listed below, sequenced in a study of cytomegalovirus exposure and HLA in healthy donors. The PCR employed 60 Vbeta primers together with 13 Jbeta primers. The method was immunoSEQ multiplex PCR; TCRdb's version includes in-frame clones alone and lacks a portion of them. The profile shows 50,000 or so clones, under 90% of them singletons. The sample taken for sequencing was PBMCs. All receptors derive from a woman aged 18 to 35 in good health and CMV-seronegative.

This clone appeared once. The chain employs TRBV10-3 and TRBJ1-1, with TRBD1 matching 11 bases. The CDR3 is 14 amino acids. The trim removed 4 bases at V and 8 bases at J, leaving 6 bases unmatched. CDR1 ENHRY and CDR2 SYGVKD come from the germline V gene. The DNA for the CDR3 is TGTGCCATCAGTGGGACAGGGGGCTGGATGGAAGCTTTCTTT. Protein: CAISGTGGWMEAFF.

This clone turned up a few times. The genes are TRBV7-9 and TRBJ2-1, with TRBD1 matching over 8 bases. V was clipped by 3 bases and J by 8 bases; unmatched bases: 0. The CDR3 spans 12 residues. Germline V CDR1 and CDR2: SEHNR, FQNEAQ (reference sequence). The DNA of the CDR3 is TGTGCCAGCAGCTTGACAGGGGATGAGCAGTTCTTC. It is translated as CASSLTGDEQFF. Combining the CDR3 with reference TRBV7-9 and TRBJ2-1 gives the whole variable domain DTGVSQNPRHKITKRGQNVTFRCDPISEHNRLYWYRQTLGQGPEFLTYFQNEAQLEKSRLLSDRFSAERPKGSFSTLEIQRTEQGDSAMYLCASSLTGDEQFFGPGTRLTVL.

DNA for the CDR3: TGTGCCATCAGTGTCCGGACAGACACGAACACCGGGGAGCTGTTTTTT. Protein product: CAISVRTDTNTGELFF. V is TRBV10-3 and J is TRBJ2-2; tentative D call: TRBD1 (6 bases). Germline V gives CDR1 ENHRY, CDR2 SYGVKD. The ends were cut back, 4 bases at V and 0 bases at J, with 12 bases in the middle. This CDR3 contains 16 residues.

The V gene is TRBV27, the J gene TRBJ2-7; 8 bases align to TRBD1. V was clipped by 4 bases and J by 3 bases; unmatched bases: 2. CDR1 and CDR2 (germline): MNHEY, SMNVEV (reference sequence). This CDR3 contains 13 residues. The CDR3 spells CASSSGQGYEQYF. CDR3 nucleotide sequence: TGTGCCAGCAGTTCCGGACAGGGCTACGAGCAGTACTTC.

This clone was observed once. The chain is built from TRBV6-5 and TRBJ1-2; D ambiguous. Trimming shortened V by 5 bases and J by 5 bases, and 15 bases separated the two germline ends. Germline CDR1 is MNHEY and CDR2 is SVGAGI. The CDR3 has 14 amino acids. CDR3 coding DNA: TGTGCCAGCAGTGAGACCAGCGGAAGATATGGCTACACCTTC. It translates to CASSETSGRYGYTF.

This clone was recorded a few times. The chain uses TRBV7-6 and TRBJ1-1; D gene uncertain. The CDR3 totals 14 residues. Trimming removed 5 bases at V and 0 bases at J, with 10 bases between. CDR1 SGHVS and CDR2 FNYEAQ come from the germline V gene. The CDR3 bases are TGTGCCAGCAGCCCCTCGAGAATGAACACTGAAGCTTTCTTT. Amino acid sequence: CASSPSRMNTEAFF. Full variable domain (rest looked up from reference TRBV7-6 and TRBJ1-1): GAGVSQSPRYKVTKRGQDVALRCDPISGHVSLYWYRQALGQGPEFLTYFNYEAQQDKSGLPNDRFSAERPEGSISTLTIQRTEQRDSAMYRCASSPSRMNTEAFFGQGTRLTVV.

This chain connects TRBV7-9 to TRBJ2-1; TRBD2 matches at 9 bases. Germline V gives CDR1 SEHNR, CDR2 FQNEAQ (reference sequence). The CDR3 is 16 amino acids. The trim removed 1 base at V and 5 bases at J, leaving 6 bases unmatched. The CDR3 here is CASSLGRLAGHNEQFF. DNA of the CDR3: TGTGCCAGCAGCTTAGGTCGGCTAGCGGGACACAATGAGCAGTTCTTC.

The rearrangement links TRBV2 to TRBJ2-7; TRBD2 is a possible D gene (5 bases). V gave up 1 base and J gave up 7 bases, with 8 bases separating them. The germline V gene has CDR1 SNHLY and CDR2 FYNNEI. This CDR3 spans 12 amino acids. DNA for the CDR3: TGTGCCAGCAGTGAAGAAAGAGGGGAGCAGTACTTC. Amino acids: CASSEERGEQYF. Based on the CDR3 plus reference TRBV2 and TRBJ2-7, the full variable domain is EPEVTQTPSHQVTQMGQEVILRCVPISNHLYFYWYRQILGQKVEFLVSFYNNEISEKSEIFDDQFSVERPDGSNFTLKIRSTKLEDSAMYFCASSEERGEQYFGPGTRLTVT.

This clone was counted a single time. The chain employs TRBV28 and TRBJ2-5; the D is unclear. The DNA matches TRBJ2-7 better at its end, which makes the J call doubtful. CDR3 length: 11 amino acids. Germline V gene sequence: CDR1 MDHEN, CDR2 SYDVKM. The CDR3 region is CASRADYEQYF. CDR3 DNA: TGTGCCAGCAGGGCCGACTACGAGCAGTACTTC.

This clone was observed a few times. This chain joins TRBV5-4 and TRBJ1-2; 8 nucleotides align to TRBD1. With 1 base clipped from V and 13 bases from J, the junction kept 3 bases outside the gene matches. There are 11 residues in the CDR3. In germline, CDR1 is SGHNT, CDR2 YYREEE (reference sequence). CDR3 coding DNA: TGTGCCAGCAGCTTGACAGGGGGACCCACCTTC. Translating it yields CASSLTGGPTF.

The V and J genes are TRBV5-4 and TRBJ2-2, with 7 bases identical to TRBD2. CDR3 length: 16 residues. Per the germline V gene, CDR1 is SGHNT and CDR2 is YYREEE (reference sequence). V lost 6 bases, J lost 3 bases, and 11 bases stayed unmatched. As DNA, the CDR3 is TGTGCCAGCAACAGTCGCGGGGGAGTGGACACCGGGGAGCTGTTTTTT. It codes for CASNSRGGVDTGELFF.

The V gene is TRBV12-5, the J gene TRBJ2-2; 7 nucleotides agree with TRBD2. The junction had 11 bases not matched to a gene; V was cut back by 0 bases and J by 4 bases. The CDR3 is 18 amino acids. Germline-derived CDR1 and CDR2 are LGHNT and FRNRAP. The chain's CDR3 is CASGLVLGSGGATGELFF. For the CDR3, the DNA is TGTGCTAGTGGTTTGGTACTTGGGTCGGGAGGAGCCACCGGGGAGCTGTTTTTT.

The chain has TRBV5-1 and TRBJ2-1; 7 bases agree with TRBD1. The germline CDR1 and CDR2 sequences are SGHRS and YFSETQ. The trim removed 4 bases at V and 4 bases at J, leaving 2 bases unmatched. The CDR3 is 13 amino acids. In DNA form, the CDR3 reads TGCGCCAGCAGCCCGACAGGGTACAATGAGCAGTTCTTC. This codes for CASSPTGYNEQFF.

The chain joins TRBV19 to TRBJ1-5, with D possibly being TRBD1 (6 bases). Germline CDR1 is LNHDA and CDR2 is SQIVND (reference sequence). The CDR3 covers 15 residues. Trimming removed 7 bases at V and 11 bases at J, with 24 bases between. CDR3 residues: CASTPNGDNSMAQHF. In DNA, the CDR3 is TGTGCCAGTACCCCAAACGGGGACAACTCGATGGCCCAGCATTTT.

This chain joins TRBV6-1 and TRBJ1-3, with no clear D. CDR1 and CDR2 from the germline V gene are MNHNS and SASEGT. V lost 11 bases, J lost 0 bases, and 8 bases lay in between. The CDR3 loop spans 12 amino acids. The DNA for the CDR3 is TGTGCCCTACTAACCTCTGGAAACACCATATATTTT. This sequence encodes CALLTSGNTIYF.

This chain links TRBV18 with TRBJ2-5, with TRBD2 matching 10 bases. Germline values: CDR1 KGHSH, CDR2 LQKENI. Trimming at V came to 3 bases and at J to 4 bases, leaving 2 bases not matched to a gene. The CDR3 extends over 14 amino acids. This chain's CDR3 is CASSPGTSVETQYF. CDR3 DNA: TGTGCCAGCTCACCCGGGACTAGCGTAGAGACCCAGTACTTC. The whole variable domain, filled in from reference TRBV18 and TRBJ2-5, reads NAGVMQNPRHLVRRRGQEARLRCSPMKGHSHVYWYRQLPEEGLKFMVYLQKENIIDESGMPKERFSAEFPKEGPSILRIQQVVRGDSAAYFCASSPGTSVETQYFGPGTRLLVL.

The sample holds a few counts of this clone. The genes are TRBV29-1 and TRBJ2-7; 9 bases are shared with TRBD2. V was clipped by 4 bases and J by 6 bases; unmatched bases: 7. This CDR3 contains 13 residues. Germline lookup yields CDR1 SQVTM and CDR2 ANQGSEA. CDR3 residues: CSVAGSGRGEQYF. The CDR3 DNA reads TGCAGCGTTGCAGGTAGCGGGAGAGGCGAGCAGTACTTC.

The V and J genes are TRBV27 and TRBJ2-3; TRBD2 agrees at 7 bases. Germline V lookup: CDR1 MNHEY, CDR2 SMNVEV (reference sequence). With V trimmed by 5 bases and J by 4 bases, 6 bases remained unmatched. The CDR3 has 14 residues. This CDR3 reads CASSPPTSPDTQYF. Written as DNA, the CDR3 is TGTGCCAGCAGTCCGCCGACTAGCCCAGATACGCAGTATTTT.

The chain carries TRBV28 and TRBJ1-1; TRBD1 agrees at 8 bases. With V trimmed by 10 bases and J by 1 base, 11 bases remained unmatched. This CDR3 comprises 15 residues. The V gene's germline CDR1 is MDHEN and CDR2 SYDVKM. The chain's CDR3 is CATLRLGTGNTEAFF. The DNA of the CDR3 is TGTGCCACCCTTAGGTTGGGGACAGGGAACACTGAAGCTTTCTTT.

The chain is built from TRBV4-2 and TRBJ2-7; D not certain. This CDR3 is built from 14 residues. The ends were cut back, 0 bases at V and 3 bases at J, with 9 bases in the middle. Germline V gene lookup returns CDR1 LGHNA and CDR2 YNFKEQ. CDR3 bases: TGTGCCAGCAGCCAAGAAAGTTGGAGCTACGAGCAGTACTTC. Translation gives CASSQESWSYEQYF.

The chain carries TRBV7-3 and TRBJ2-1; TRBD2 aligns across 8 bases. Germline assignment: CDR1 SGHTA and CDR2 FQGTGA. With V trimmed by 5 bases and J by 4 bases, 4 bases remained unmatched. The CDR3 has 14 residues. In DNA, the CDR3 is TGTGCCAGCAGCCCGGTAGCGGGATACAATGAGCAGTTCTTC. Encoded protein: CASSPVAGYNEQFF. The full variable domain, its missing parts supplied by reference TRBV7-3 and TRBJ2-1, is GAGVSQTPSNKVTEKGKYVELRCDPISGHTALYWYRQSLGQGPEFLIYFQGTGAADDSGLPNDRFFAVRPEGSVSTLKIQRTERGDSAVYLCASSPVAGYNEQFFGPGTRLTVL.